A single sample is the source of the 15 T cell receptor beta chains below, sequenced in a study of neurological immune-mediated disorders (dated by TCRdb to between 2019 and 2020). The library was produced with 5' RACE. The instrument given in TCRdb is Illumina HiSeq 2500. TCRdb reprocessing: public reads trimmed at Q25 with fastp, clones called with MiXCR, in-frame beta chains kept. Identical CDR3 proteins give one entry, which carries the most common genes and DNA. Recorded for this sample are some 20,000 distinct CDR3 sequences; less than 11% of them occurred a single time. Jointly, the top ten make up approximately 21% of the sample. The sequenced sample was PBMCs. Every receptor here comes from a woman in her sixties with HTLV-1-associated myelopathy (HAM/TSP).

This clonotype was recorded at least ten times. The chain joins TRBV20-1 to TRBJ2-3; TRBD2 might be the D (6 bases). Trimming shortened V by 6 bases and J by 1 base, and 17 bases separated the two germline ends. The CDR3 totals 15 residues. CDR1 DFQATT and CDR2 SNEGSKA come from the germline V gene (reference sequence). The CDR3 protein is CSAGGELAGTDTQYF. CDR3 in DNA: TGCAGTGCCGGGGGAGAGCTAGCCGGCACAGATACGCAGTATTTT.

At least ten counts were recorded for this clonotype. This chain uses TRBV5-1 with TRBJ2-1; D is uncertain. Germline V gene lookup returns CDR1 SGHRS and CDR2 YFSETQ. The V end was cut by 4 bases, the J end by 5 bases, with 7 bases between. The CDR3 totals 12 residues. The CDR3 loop is CASSEFNNEQFF. The CDR3 DNA is TGCGCCAGCAGCGAATTTAACAATGAGCAGTTCTTC.

At least ten counts were recorded for this clonotype. V is TRBV4-1 and J is TRBJ1-2; D perhaps matches TRBD1 (6 bases). The V gene lost 0 bases and the J gene lost 4 bases, with 12 bases spanning the gap. The CDR3 has 15 residues. CDR1 MGHRA and CDR2 YSYEKL come from the germline V gene. The CDR3 protein is CASSQEQGRGYGYTF. CDR3 sequence (DNA): TGCGCCAGCAGCCAAGAACAGGGCCGGGGCTATGGCTACACCTTC.

This clonotype was detected many times. This rearrangement joins TRBV20-1 to TRBJ2-7; the D is unclear. V lost 0 bases, J lost 0 bases, and 9 bases lay in between. The CDR3 extends over 14 amino acids. Germline CDR1 reads DFQATT; CDR2 reads SNEGSKA (reference sequence). The CDR3 protein is CSARDFGNSYEQYF. The DNA for the CDR3 is TGCAGTGCTAGAGATTTTGGGAACTCCTACGAGCAGTACTTC.

This clonotype was recorded at least ten times. The V call is TRBV5-1, the J call TRBJ1-1, with D perhaps TRBD1 (6 bases). Trimming removed 7 bases from V and 2 bases from J, with 18 bases in between. The germline CDR1 and CDR2 sequences are SGHRS and YFSETQ. The CDR3 runs to 15 residues. The DNA for the CDR3 is TGCGCCAGCCATTTGGGGGGGGCCCCCAACACTGAAGCTTTCTTT. This sequence encodes CASHLGGAPNTEAFF. Together with reference TRBV5-1 and TRBJ1-1, the CDR3 gives the full variable domain: KAGVTQTPRYLIKTRGQQVTLSCSPISGHRSVSWYQQTPGQGLQFLFEYFSETQRNKGNFPGRFSGRQFSNSRSEMNVSTLELGDSALYLCASHLGGAPNTEAFFGQGTRLTVV.

This clonotype has a count of ten or more. The CDR3 coding sequence is TGCAGTGCTCCCGATCAGCGCACAGATACGCAGTATTTT. It encodes CSAPDQRTDTQYF. The chain employs TRBV20-1 and TRBJ2-3; D not resolved. V was pared by 5 bases and J by 1 base, with 10 bases between. This CDR3 contains 13 residues. Germline V gives CDR1 DFQATT, CDR2 SNEGSKA (reference sequence).

This clonotype has at least ten counts. V and J are TRBV20-1 and TRBJ2-5; D may be TRBD1 (6 bases). There are 16 residues in the CDR3. Germline V gene sequence: CDR1 DFQATT, CDR2 SNEGSKA (reference sequence). The V gene lost 2 bases and the J gene lost 1 base, with 17 bases spanning the gap. CDR3 residues: CSARLVAGAPQETQYF. CDR3 coding DNA: TGCAGTGCTAGATTGGTGGCAGGGGCCCCCCAAGAGACCCAGTACTTC.

The sample holds many counts of this clonotype. This chain's CDR3 is CASSVTRDTEAFF. CDR3 sequence (DNA): TGTGCCAGCAGTGTAACTCGGGACACTGAAGCTTTCTTT. The chain employs TRBV6-1 and TRBJ1-1, with D hard to call. The CDR3 runs to 13 residues. From germline, CDR1 is MNHNS and CDR2 SASEGT. Trimming took 4 bases from V and 3 from J, leaving 9 bases between them.

The sample holds many counts of this clonotype. The V call is TRBV10-2, the J call TRBJ1-2; D possibly corresponds to TRBD1 (6 bases). CDR1 and CDR2 (germline): WSHSY, SAAADI. V lost 2 bases and J lost 2, with 12 bases in between. The CDR3 spans 15 residues. The chain's CDR3 is CASSEDRPLNYGYTF. The CDR3, as DNA: TGCGCCAGCAGTGAGGACAGGCCCCTCAACTATGGCTACACCTTC.

This clonotype was detected ten times or more. V gene TRBV14 combines with J gene TRBJ1-3; D gene unclear. Germline V CDR1 and CDR2: SGHDN, FVKESK. Deletions cut 0 bases from V and 8 bases from J, with 5 bases between. The CDR3 sequence is 12 residues long. CDR3 loop: CASSQDGDTIYF. The CDR3 nucleotides are TGTGCCAGCAGCCAAGATGGGGACACCATATATTTT.

This clonotype was recorded at least ten times. The chain links TRBV5-1 to TRBJ2-6; D call uncertain. Deletions cut 0 bases from V and 0 bases from J, with 10 bases between. Germline CDR1 reads SGHRS; CDR2 reads YFSETQ. The length of the CDR3 is 17 residues. The CDR3 DNA is TGCGCCAGCAGCTTGGCAGGTCCCCGCTCTGGGGCCAACGTCCTGACTTTC. It codes for CASSLAGPRSGANVLTF.

This clonotype came up many times. The V and J genes are TRBV20-1 and TRBJ2-7, with 7 nucleotides matching TRBD1. Germline trimming cut 0 bases from V and 6 bases from J; bases unmatched to any gene: 5. The CDR3 consists of 13 residues. Germline CDR1 DFQATT, CDR2 SNEGSKA (reference sequence). In nucleotides, the CDR3 is TGCAGTGCTAGAGATCGGTCAGGGGGCGAGCAGTACTTC. Translated: CSARDRSGGEQYF.

By share, this clonotype counts as medium-sized. The chain recombines TRBV5-1 with TRBJ2-7, with 9 bases identical to TRBD1. CDR1 and CDR2 from the germline V gene are SGHRS and YFSETQ. The CDR3 is 14 amino acids. V was clipped by 4 bases and J by 4 bases; unmatched bases: 6. CDR3 sequence (DNA): TGCGCCAGCAGCCCCGGGACAGGGATGTACGAGCAGTACTTC. The encoded protein is CASSPGTGMYEQYF.

This clonotype was seen repeatedly, ten times or more. This rearrangement joins TRBV5-1 to TRBJ2-2; D perhaps matches TRBD1 (5 bases). There are 14 residues in the CDR3. CDR1 and CDR2 from the germline V gene are SGHRS and YFSETQ. V lost 6 bases, J lost 1 base, and 10 bases lay in between. CDR3 DNA sequence: TGCGCCAGCAAGGAAACAGGGAACACCGGGGAGCTGTTTTTT. Amino acids: CASKETGNTGELFF.

This clonotype was picked up many times. The genes are TRBV10-2 and TRBJ2-3; the D gene is possibly TRBD1 (5 bases). CDR1 is WSHSY and CDR2 is SAAADI in the germline V gene. The CDR3 spans 14 residues. The V end lost 10 bases, the J end lost 4 bases, and 18 bases lay between the germline ends. The CDR3 protein is CATNIGQGADTQYF. In nucleotides, the CDR3 is TGCGCCACAAATATAGGGCAGGGCGCAGATACGCAGTATTTT.